The entry that follows covers one T cell receptor (beta chain) sequence. Per germline, CDR1 MNHEY and CDR2 SMNVEV (reference sequence). The CDR3 extends over 14 amino acids. V gave up 0 bases and J gave up 3 bases, with 9 bases separating them. This specimen belongs to a study of Ad26.COV2.S vaccination and SARS-CoV-2 variants. As for the study in general: COV1001, an Ad26.COV2.S trial, supplied this vaccine-arm donor. Recipients of Ad26.COV2.S got it intramuscularly, once or twice 56 days apart.

Described treatment: approximately 18 received Ad26.COV2.S at low or high dose, single or two shots; about five received placebo; per-sample allocation not given. Sampling happened 63 days after the first vaccine or placebo injection. SARS-CoV-2 spike from the Wuhan strain was encoded by the vaccine, an Ad26 vector. The method was immunoSEQ multiplex PCR; TCRdb's version includes in-frame clones alone and lacks a portion of them. In the table there are 350,000 to 450,000 clones, 70% to 90% of which are singletons. Sequencing used peripheral blood, obtained in a trial of Ad26.COV2.S vaccine versus placebo. This clonotype was sampled from a person aged 18-60 years who received the Ad26.COV2.S COVID-19 vaccine or a placebo. This chain uses TRBV27 with TRBJ2-7; D might be TRBD1 (5 bases). CDR3 sequence reads: CASSLSRAYYEQYF. CDR3 nucleotide sequence: TGTGCCAGCAGTTTATCCAGGGCATACTACGAGCAGTACTTC.